The entry below describes one T cell receptor (beta chain). Its antigen is not known. PCR involved 60 Vbeta and 13 Jbeta primers. The repertoire was sequenced with immunoSEQ multiplex PCR; TCRdb's copy has only in-frame clones and lacks some. The table shows approximately 170,000 clones, with 80% to 90% occurring only once. The germline CDR1 and CDR2 sequences are SNHLY and FYNNEI. This CDR3 spans 16 amino acids. V gave up 7 bases and J gave up 3 bases; unmatched junction bases: 8. The sample is drawn from a study of cytomegalovirus exposure and HLA in healthy donors. Findings and caveats of the study: Indistinguishability led to the exclusion of some V segments, TRBV6-2 and TRBV6-3 included.

The sample comprised PBMCs. This TCR was recovered from a male donor in good health and CMV-seronegative. The rearrangement links TRBV2 to TRBJ1-4, with 10 bases identical to TRBD1. The CDR3 sequence is CASIPGQGSSNEKLFF. CDR3 nucleotides: TGTGCCAGCATACCGGGACAGGGGTCCTCTAATGAAAAACTGTTTTTT.